The clone carrying this T cell receptor beta chain was counted many times. This sample is part of a study of T-cell memory formation after mild COVID-19. TCRdb independently ran MiXCR on the 5' RACE reads; one entry per CDR3 protein. Of about 110,000 distinct CDR3 sequences listed, around 12% are singletons. Sequencing was performed on PBMCs or a T cell subset sorted from them (not recorded which). The source is an adult woman who had mild COVID-19 (a few samples of this study predate the infection). Cell type and time point are not known.

The CDR3 DNA reads TGTGCCAGCAGACTCTCTAGCGGGGGGGCCGTAGATACGCAGTATTTT. Translating gives CASRLSSGGAVDTQYF. The chain combines TRBV7-8 with TRBJ2-3; 12 bases are shared with TRBD2. CDR1 is SGHVS, CDR2 FQNEAQ, per germline. Trimming at V came to 6 bases and at J to 5 bases, leaving 9 bases not matched to a gene. This CDR3 has 16 residues.